The present entry profiles one T cell receptor beta chain with its context. The data are from a study of CD8 T cells in ankylosing spondylitis. After removal of 0 bases from V and 6 bases from J, the junction contained 4 bases not matched to a gene. The CDR3 extends over 15 amino acids. The V gene's germline CDR1 is ENHRY and CDR2 SYGVKD. TCRdb processed the 5' RACE reads anew with MiXCR; each CDR3 protein has one entry. Among a few hundred thousand distinct CDR3 sequences listed, about a sixth were seen once. The origin of this receptor is a male donor with ankylosing spondylitis or in good health (not recorded which). The material sequenced was blood, either unsorted or a sorted T cell fraction (not recorded which). The J gene is TRBJ2-2, the V gene TRBV10-3, with 7 nucleotides matching TRBD2. CDR3 bases: TGTGCCATCAGTGAGTCGGGGCTAGCGGCCGGGGAGCTGTTTTTT. As protein: CAISESGLAAGELFF.